Following are 7 T cell receptor beta chains from one sample sequenced in a study of cytomegalovirus exposure and HLA in healthy donors. The PCR made use of 60 Vbeta and 13 Jbeta primers. TCRdb keeps only in-frame clones here, not all; method: immunoSEQ multiplex PCR. The data hold roughly 130,000 clones, with more than 70% observed a single time. Sequenced: PBMCs. The receptors were gathered from a male donor in good health and CMV-seropositive.

The CDR3 reads CASSLITRTNSEQFF. In nucleotides, the CDR3 is TGTGCCAGCAGCTTAATTACGAGAACCAATTCTGAGCAGTTCTTC. The V call is TRBV7-8, the J call TRBJ2-1; D is uncertain. V was clipped by 2 bases and J by 9 bases, with 17 bases between them. The CDR3 runs to 15 residues. Germline V gene lookup returns CDR1 SGHVS and CDR2 FQNEAQ.

This chain joins TRBV6-6 and TRBJ2-2; no clear D gene. The CDR3 totals 16 residues. V was cut by 7 bases and J by 0 bases, with 15 bases left in between. Germline V CDR1 and CDR2: MNHNY, SVGAGI (reference sequence). The CDR3 spells CASTKRVYTNTGELFF. The CDR3 DNA sequence: TGTGCCAGCACGAAACGGGTCTATACGAACACCGGGGAGCTGTTTTTT.

The chain combines TRBV11-2 with TRBJ2-7; 7 bases are shared with TRBD2. This CDR3 has 18 residues. The germline V gene has CDR1 SGHAT and CDR2 FQNNGV. V lost 5 bases, J lost 1 base, and 17 bases stayed unmatched. CDR3 DNA sequence: TGTGCCAGCAGCCAACTAGCGAACTACGGTACGACATCCTACGAGCAGTACTTC. Encoded protein: CASSQLANYGTTSYEQYF.

The CDR3 bases are TGTGCCAGCAGTTCCCGGACAGGGTGGTACGAGCAGTACTTC. This translates into CASSSRTGWYEQYF. The chain joins TRBV27 to TRBJ2-7; 8 bases line up with TRBD1. The CDR3 is 14 residues long. V lost 4 bases, J lost 4 bases, and 6 bases stayed unmatched. Germline V gives CDR1 MNHEY, CDR2 SMNVEV (reference sequence).

The rearrangement links TRBV18 to TRBJ2-7; 9 positions agree with TRBD2. In germline, CDR1 is KGHSH, CDR2 LQKENI. The V segment lost 4 bases and the J segment 6 bases; nucleotides outside the gene matches: 7. The CDR3 covers 14 residues. The chain's CDR3 is CASSQLREGREQYF. CDR3 nucleotide sequence: TGTGCCAGCTCACAGCTGCGGGAGGGCCGCGAGCAGTACTTC.

This clone was counted only a few times. This rearrangement joins TRBV25-1 to TRBJ2-1, with 8 bases fitting TRBD2. Germline V gives CDR1 MGHDK, CDR2 SYGVNS. V trimming: 6 bases; J trimming: 15 bases; junction bases outside the gene matches: 19. This CDR3 region has 15 residues. The DNA of the CDR3 is TGTGCCAGCAGCGGCACGACGGGCGGGAGGTCGAGTCGGTTCTTC. This encodes CASSGTTGGRSSRFF.

The gene calls are TRBV28 and TRBJ2-3, with D perhaps TRBD2 (6 bases). The CDR3 is made up of 15 amino acids. The germline gives CDR1 MDHEN, CDR2 SYDVKM. Between the trimmed V and J ends, which lost 6 bases and 3 bases, there was a span of 16 bases. Here the CDR3 DNA reads TGTGCCAGCAGCCCTAATAGCGGAAGAACAGATACGCAGTATTTT. This translates into CASSPNSGRTDTQYF.